These T cell receptor beta chains were read from a single sample in a study of Tregs in tolerant kidney transplant recipients. Assay: immunoSEQ multiplex PCR; the TCRdb copy retains only in-frame clones and omits some. The sample lists roughly 49,000 clones, about 89% seen once, with 0.7% in the top ten. Material for sequencing was Tregs from blood. These receptors all stem from a human donor in good health. The CDR3 runs from the conserved cysteine through the conserved F or W. A D gene is named only where the DNA matches it firmly. Rows may omit the clone size; those that give it use once, few, many or a size class.

v_gene,j_gene,d_gene,abundance,CDR3nt,CDR3aa
TRBV18,TRBJ2-5,TRBD1,.,TGTGCCAGCTCACCCGGGACAGGAGATTGGACCCAGTACTTC,CASSPGTGDWTQYF
TRBV18,TRBJ2-7,.,.,TGTGCCAGCTCACCGCTTGGGGCTGACAACTCCTACGAGCAGTACTTC,CASSPLGADNSYEQYF
TRBV7-2,TRBJ2-5,TRBD2,.,TGTGCCAGCAGCTTAGCGAATAGCGGGGGGTCAACCCAAGAGACCCAGTACTTC,CASSLANSGGSTQETQYF
TRBV7-9,TRBJ2-2,.,once,TGTGCCAGCAGCCTAACGGGATTCATTCGCACCGGGGAGCTGTTTTTT,CASSLTGFIRTGELFF
TRBV18,TRBJ1-3,.,.,TGTGCCAGCTCACCCAGGACAGCATCGCTCTCTGGAAACACCATATATTTT,CASSPRTASLSGNTIYF
TRBV10-3,TRBJ2-1,.,few,TGTGCCATTGGTTACAATGAGCAGTTCTTC,CAIGYNEQFF
TRBV6-5,TRBJ2-5,TRBD1,.,TGTGCCAGCAGACAACAGGGGAAAGAGACCCAGTACTTC,CASRQQGKETQYF
TRBV13,TRBJ2-7,TRBD2,.,TGTGCCAGCAGCTTAGTCTCTAGCGGGAGCCACGAGCAGTACTTC,CASSLVSSGSHEQYF
TRBV6-5,TRBJ1-5,TRBD1,few,TGTGCCAGCAGTCGGACAGGGTGGAATCAGCCCCAGCATTTT,CASSRTGWNQPQHF
TRBV5-1,TRBJ2-5,.,.,TGCGCCAGCAGCCCCGGGAGCCAAGAGACCCAGTACTTC,CASSPGSQETQYF
TRBV29-1,TRBJ2-5,.,.,TGCAGCGTTGATCCGAGAGAGACCCAGTACTTC,CSVDPRETQYF
TRBV5-1,TRBJ1-2,TRBD1,.,TGCGCCAGCAGCCCCGGACAGGGAGATGGCTACACCTTC,CASSPGQGDGYTF
TRBV10-2,TRBJ2-3,TRBD1,.,TGCGCCAGCCACGGACAGGGAAGCACAGATACGCAGTATTTT,CASHGQGSTDTQYF
TRBV18,TRBJ2-3,.,.,TGTGCCAGCTCACCACCCCGCGGGATCTTCACAGATACGCAGTATTTT,CASSPPRGIFTDTQYF
TRBV10-2,TRBJ1-3,.,.,TGCGCCAGCAGTGGTTCGGGACGGCCGGATTACTCTGGAAACACCATATATTTT,CASSGSGRPDYSGNTIYF
TRBV15,TRBJ2-5,TRBD2,.,TGTGCCACCAGCAGAGGGACCATAGCGGGAGGGGGGGAGACCCAGTACTTC,CATSRGTIAGGGETQYF
TRBV5-1,TRBJ2-7,TRBD2,.,TGCGCCAGCAGGGGACTAGATACAGAGCAGTACTTC,CASRGLDTEQYF
TRBV13,TRBJ2-7,TRBD2,.,TGTGCCAGCAGCGCCTCTCCGGGACTAGCGGGAAGCTACGAGCAGTACTTC,CASSASPGLAGSYEQYF
TRBV7-9,TRBJ1-2,TRBD1,.,TGTGCCAGCAGACCCGGGACAGGGAGCTATGGCTACACCTTC,CASRPGTGSYGYTF
TRBV19,TRBJ2-7,TRBD2,.,TGTGCCAGTAGTATTAAACGACTAGCGGGAGTACCCGAGCAGTACTTC,CASSIKRLAGVPEQYF
TRBV27,TRBJ1-6,TRBD1,.,TGTGCCAGCAGCGACAGGGGAACTTCACCCCTCCACTTT,CASSDRGTSPLHF
TRBV19,TRBJ1-5,TRBD1,.,TGTGCCAGTAGGAGAGGGACAGGGGAGGGTCAGCCCCAGCATTTT,CASRRGTGEGQPQHF
TRBV6-1,TRBJ1-1,.,.,TGTGCCAGCAGGGAGGGGAATAGTCTCACTGAAGCTTTCTTT,CASREGNSLTEAFF
TRBV5-1,TRBJ2-5,TRBD1,.,TGCGCCAGCAGCGGCGGGACAGGTTTTCAAGAGACCCAGTACTTC,CASSGGTGFQETQYF
TRBV5-1,TRBJ1-2,TRBD1,.,TGCGCCAGCAGCCGAGACGGACAGGCTACTGGCTACACCTTC,CASSRDGQATGYTF
TRBV11-3,TRBJ2-3,TRBD2,.,TGTGCCAGCAGCTCGAAGCGGGGGGTTTCAGATACGCAGTATTTT,CASSSKRGVSDTQYF
TRBV6-5,TRBJ2-7,.,.,TGTGCCAGCAGGATAGGGGGAAGCCCGCACGAGCAGTACTTC,CASRIGGSPHEQYF
TRBV6-5,TRBJ1-1,.,.,TGTGCCAGCAGTTATGTAGGCGGCAACACTGAAGCTTTCTTT,CASSYVGGNTEAFF
TRBV13,TRBJ2-1,.,few,TGTGCCAGCAGCTTAGGCATGGCACTTAGCTCCTACAATGAGCAGTTCTTC,CASSLGMALSSYNEQFF